This TCR beta chain was obtained from a study of cytomegalovirus exposure and HLA in healthy donors. Study-wide findings and caveats: Serostatus for CMV was the only available immune exposure information. TCR beta chains numbering roughly 150 were designated cytomegalovirus-associated. In a later analysis, a missense DCLRE1C variant was linked to TCR beta V- and J-gene trimming. A later look showed TCR association rates differing by HLA locus, highest for DRB1 and lowest for HLA-C.

PCR primers comprised 60 Vbeta and 13 Jbeta primers. The assay was immunoSEQ multiplex PCR, and TCRdb's table has in-frame clones only and misses some. The repertoire holds 130,000 to 150,000 clones, with roughly 76% as singletons. With regard to this clone: Its antigen is unidentified.

Germline V gene sequence: CDR1 SNHLY, CDR2 FYNNEI. Deletions cut 8 bases from V and 3 bases from J, with 13 bases between. This CDR3 has 13 residues. V and J are TRBV2 and TRBJ2-5, with a tentative D call TRBD2 (7 bases). The receptor comes from a woman aged 25 to 39 in good health and CMV-seronegative. The sample taken for sequencing was PBMCs. The CDR3, as DNA: TGTGCCAGCTTTTGGGAGGGGGAAGAGACCCAGTACTTC. Translated: CASFWEGEETQYF.